The 5 T cell receptor beta chains given below trace back to one sample, sequenced in a study of shared T cell receptors in the human thymus. The assay was immunoSEQ multiplex PCR, and TCRdb's table has in-frame clones only and misses some. This table has 500,000 to 850,000 clones, approximately 89% appearing once. These same data were also listed under a study on human thymus T cells.

The sequenced sample consisted of thymocytes. The origin of the receptors is a boy less than two years old with a congenital heart defect.

The chain is built from TRBV27 and TRBJ2-3, with 14 bases identical to TRBD2. Per germline, CDR1 MNHEY and CDR2 SMNVEV (reference sequence). V shed 6 bases and J 1 base; nucleotides not matched to a gene: 9. This CDR3 region has 18 residues. DNA of the CDR3: TGTGCCAGCAGCCCCGGGACTAGCGGGAGAGGGGGCACAGATACGCAGTATTTT. It translates to CASSPGTSGRGGTDTQYF.

The gene calls are TRBV7-2 and TRBJ2-2, with 15 positions matching TRBD2. Trimming took 5 bases from V and 5 from J; bases not matched to a gene: 3. CDR3 length equals 16 residues. Germline CDR1 SGHTA, CDR2 FQGNSA. CDR3 bases: TGTGCCAGCAGCCGGACTAGCGGGAGGGGGACCGGGGAGCTGTTTTTT. This translates into CASSRTSGRGTGELFF. The full variable domain, its missing parts supplied by reference TRBV7-2 and TRBJ2-2, is GAGVSQSPSNKVTEKGKDVELRCDPISGHTALYWYRQSLGQGLEFLIYFQGNSAPDKSGLPSDRFSAERTGGSVSTLTIQRTQQEDSAVYLCASSRTSGRGTGELFFGEGSRLTVL.

This chain uses TRBV7-9 with TRBJ1-2; the D is unclear. The germline V gene encodes CDR1 SEHNR and CDR2 FQNEAQ (reference sequence). The CDR3 is 15 amino acids. V was trimmed by 5 bases and J by 4 bases, leaving 17 bases between them. In DNA form, the CDR3 reads TGTGCCAGCAGCCCTCGGGAGGGAGGACGCTATGGCTACACCTTC. It is translated as CASSPREGGRYGYTF.

V usage is TRBV15 and J usage is TRBJ2-5; the match to TRBD2 covers 8 bases. The V and J ends lost 2 bases and 5 bases, in that order; junction bases with no gene match: 16. This CDR3 region has 18 residues. CDR1 is LNHNV and CDR2 is YYDKDF in the germline V gene (reference sequence). CDR3 loop: CATSRTPLEEAGVETQYF. CDR3 DNA: TGTGCCACCAGCAGAACCCCCCTCGAAGAAGCGGGAGTGGAGACCCAGTACTTC.

In its sample, this clone was seen a few times. The chain employs TRBV27 and TRBJ1-4; D is possibly TRBD1 (5 bases). Germline V gives CDR1 MNHEY, CDR2 SMNVEV (reference sequence). Deletions cut 2 bases from V and 2 bases from J, with 6 bases between. CDR3 size: 14 residues. The DNA for the CDR3 is TGTGCCAGCAGTTTACAGGGTACTAATGAAAAACTGTTTTTT. It encodes CASSLQGTNEKLFF.